This T cell receptor beta chain was identified during a study of blood T cell repertoires in COVID-19. J lost 13 bases, V lost 6 bases, and 6 bases had no gene match. The V gene's germline CDR1 is DFQATT and CDR2 SNEGSKA (reference sequence). The CDR3 runs to 11 residues. In its sample, this clone was seen a few times. TCRdb's table, derived via immunoSEQ multiplex PCR, lists solely in-frame clones and lacks some. This sample carries 300,000 to 400,000 clones, approximately 88% of them seen once, and the ten largest clones take approximately 4%. Input material: peripheral blood. The source is a woman aged 45-60 years with active or convalescent COVID-19. V usage is TRBV20-1 and J usage is TRBJ2-7; 13 positions agree with TRBD2. CDR3 DNA: TGCAGTGCCTGGACTAGCGGGAGCGACTACTTC. Residues: CSAWTSGSDYF.